This T cell receptor (beta chain) was profiled in a study of lung T cells in sarcoidosis with Löfgren's syndrome (dated 2017 in TCRdb). Regarding the study in general: Sarcoidosis was characterized as a granulomatous disease that is mostly pulmonary, in which CD4+ T cells accumulate in bronchoalveolar lavage fluid. The repertoire analyses concentrated on Lofgren's syndrome patients.

On the study overall, not on this receptor specifically: Sharing of TRAV12-1 and TRBV2 CDR3 motifs among multiple Lofgren's syndrome patients was reported, suggesting public CD4+ TCR repertoires. In Lofgren's syndrome patients, relative to control subjects, TRAV12-1 and TRBV2 were reported to be the most expanded V gene segments. Analysis of alphabeta pairing showed that TRAV12-1 paired preferentially with TRBV2, and the TCRs formed by this pairing showed CDR3 homology. Recognition of a sarcoidosis-associated antigen was only suggested, and the antigen itself remained putative and was not identified.

This clonotype is classified as medium-sized (0.01 to 0.1%). Its antigen remains undetermined. Qualities for individual bases were not recorded, and no much larger clone is one base off. These reads were obtained on an Illumina MiSeq. The public reads were reanalyzed by TCRdb: fastp trimming at Q25, MiXCR alignment, in-frame beta chains only. Rows merge per CDR3 protein into single entries with the most common DNA and genes. The sample data list approximately 2,200 distinct CDR3 sequences, and about 23% of these were observed just once. The ten top clones hold approximately 10% of the sample. TCR repertoires were profiled from CD4+ T cells obtained by bronchoalveolar lavage. The junction carries 9 bases between V and J, which are trimmed by 1 base and 2 bases respectively. From a lookup of the germline V gene (reference sequence), CDR1 and CDR2 are PRHDT and FYEKMQ. From the cysteine through the phenylalanine, the CDR3 covers 15 amino acids. The CDR3 DNA has 45 bases and is translated from base 1.

The sequence is built from TRBV13 and TRBJ1-5, with an unclear D gene assignment. Sample: CD4+ T cells from bronchoalveolar lavage. This receptor was taken from a human donor with sarcoidosis (Löfgren's syndrome or another form), or a control subject (not recorded which). CDR3 loop: CASSLAISGNQPQHF. The DNA sequence is given as TGTGCCAGCAGCTTAGCAATAAGTGGCAATCAGCCCCAGCATTTT.